Sequencing of this T cell receptor (beta chain) was carried out in a study of T cell responses to AZD1222 COVID-19 vaccine. Sequencing used immunoSEQ multiplex PCR; TCRdb keeps in-frame clones, though not all of them. The sample records roughly 91,000 clones, about 92% being singletons. The CDR3 is made up of 17 amino acids. V was clipped by 2 bases and J by 4 bases; unmatched bases: 9. Looked up from germline, CDR1 is MNHEY and CDR2 is SMNVEV (reference sequence). On this clone: Its antigen is as yet unknown.

Study-level results: Reportedly, nearly half of unique spike TCRs recognized epitopes outside B.1.351/B.1.1.7 mutations. Donors were mostly white British, more females; clonal diversity possibly underestimated.

The V call is TRBV27, the J call TRBJ1-2; 11 bases line up with TRBD1. The TCR was taken from an adult in good health. The sample here was peripheral blood, taken on day 0 of AZD1222 vaccination. The CDR3: CASSLRIGQGALYGYTF. CDR3 nucleotides: TGTGCCAGCAGTTTACGCATCGGACAGGGGGCCCTCTATGGCTACACCTTC.